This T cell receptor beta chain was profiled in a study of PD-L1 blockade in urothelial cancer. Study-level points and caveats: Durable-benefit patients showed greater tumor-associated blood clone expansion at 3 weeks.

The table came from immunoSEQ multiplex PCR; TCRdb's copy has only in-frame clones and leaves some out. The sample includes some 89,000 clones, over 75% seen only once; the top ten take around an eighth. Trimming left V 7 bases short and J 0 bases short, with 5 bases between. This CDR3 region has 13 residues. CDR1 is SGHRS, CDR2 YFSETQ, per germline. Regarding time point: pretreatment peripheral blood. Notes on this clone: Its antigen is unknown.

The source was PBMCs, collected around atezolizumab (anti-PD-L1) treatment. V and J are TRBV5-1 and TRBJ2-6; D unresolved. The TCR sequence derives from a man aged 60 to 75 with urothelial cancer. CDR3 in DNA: TGCGCCAGCGCGGACTCTGGGGCCAACGTCCTGACTTTC. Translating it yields CASADSGANVLTF.